A selection of T cell receptor beta chains follows, all from one sample in a study of cytomegalovirus exposure and HLA in healthy donors. The assay was immunoSEQ multiplex PCR, and TCRdb's table has in-frame clones only and misses some. The sample comprises approximately 97,000 clones, approximately 72% of which are singletons, and over 4% rests with the top ten. Sequenced sample: PBMCs. The receptors were sampled from a woman aged 40 to 50 in good health and CMV-seropositive. Each CDR3 is given without its conserved first and last residue.

J	V	CDR3
TRBJ1-1	TRBV2	ASRGQGNTEAF
TRBJ1-1	TRBV2	ASSYRDSAF
TRBJ2-7	TRBV6-5	ASSAGGPSYEQY
TRBJ2-1	TRBV2	ASSGFPEYNEQF
TRBJ2-5	TRBV30	AWSVKGGETQY
TRBJ2-1	TRBV7-9	ASSSSWRDNEQF
TRBJ2-7	TRBV5-1	ASSLQVSSYEQY
TRBJ2-1	TRBV5-4	ASSLGAGVPSSYNEQF
TRBJ2-3	TRBV28	ASSLRGGGVDTQY
TRBJ2-7	TRBV7-9	ASSLGIIGTSLWEQY
TRBJ2-1	TRBV7-9	ASSLAAGGFSDEQF
TRBJ2-1	TRBV7-9	ASSLVLAGAFEQF
-	TRBV5-4	ASSPAGGLHEQY
TRBJ1-5	TRBV28	ASSSTGQPYSNQPQH
TRBJ2-7	TRBV29-1	SVEGQTPYEQY
TRBJ2-1	TRBV2	ARGGTVADEQF
TRBJ2-5	TRBV6-1	ASSAEGRGLETQY
TRBJ1-5	TRBV7-8	ASSLDRGQPQH
TRBJ1-1	TRBV14	ASSHDRNTEAF
TRBJ2-7	TRBV6-5	ASSYSAGMYEQY
TRBJ2-7	TRBV7-9	ASSSRDDPTGDYEQY
TRBJ2-1	TRBV10-3	AISGIAGYNEQF
TRBJ1-2	TRBV5-4	ASSYGTANYGYT
TRBJ1-5	TRBV19	ASSIERTGNNQPQH
TRBJ1-2	TRBV2	ASSEQVYGYT
TRBJ2-7	TRBV27	ASSLRGSYEQY
TRBJ1-4	TRBV19	ASSSRDSNEKLF
TRBJ2-2	TRBV6-5	ASMPSVNTGELF
TRBJ2-7	TRBV18	ASSPWGEGDEQY
TRBJ1-5	TRBV9	ASSVEGTGNQPQH
TRBJ1-1	TRBV6-1	ASSPGAGTEAF
TRBJ2-5	TRBV5-6	ASSLGPSGETQY
TRBJ2-7	TRBV7-8	ASSLAGVPSYEQY
TRBJ2-2	TRBV7-9	ASSHSTGELF
TRBJ2-3	TRBV5-5	ASSLDGRAIDTQY
TRBJ2-2	TRBV7-2	ASSLSLAGGTNTGELF
TRBJ2-3	TRBV2	ASNRNTDTQY
TRBJ2-2	TRBV27	ASFGTSGNTGELF
TRBJ2-7	TRBV29-1	SVGGLAGEQY
TRBJ2-3	TRBV9	ASSGQSTDTQY
TRBJ2-4	TRBV28	ASSLTEKGGHHLAKNIQY
TRBJ2-5	TRBV5-1	ASSLATSGISKTQY
TRBJ1-5	TRBV15	ATSGDRIRNQPQH
TRBJ1-1	TRBV10-2	ASSDSGVKAF
TRBJ1-2	TRBV19	ASSGYRDNYGYT
TRBJ2-3	TRBV19	ASSTGLAGGADTQY
TRBJ2-7	TRBV19	ASSKLAAYEQY
TRBJ2-7	TRBV28	ASSFESRIYEQY